This T cell receptor (beta chain) comes out of a study of blood T cell repertoires in COVID-19. Study as a whole: T cells, B-cell-depleted T cells, or PBMCs supplied cDNA or gDNA.

In the study's own analysis: By means of reference gene primer amplification, nucleated cell counts were estimated. The data were produced by immunoSEQ multiplex PCR, yet TCRdb's version contains in-frame clones alone and is incomplete. That table furnishes V, J and clone size, whereas the DNA furnished D and trimming. This sample carries about 270,000 clones, more than 65% of them seen once, and the ten largest clones take under 3.5%. Sequencing was performed on peripheral blood. The receptor comes from a woman in her late teens or twenties with acute or convalescent COVID-19.

The CDR3 is CASSLATGTDTQYF. DNA of the CDR3: TGCGCCAGCAGCTTGGCAACAGGGACAGATACGCAGTATTTT. The J gene is TRBJ2-3, the V gene TRBV5-1; D perhaps matches TRBD1 (6 bases). The CDR3 runs 14 residues. With 0 bases removed from V and 3 bases from J, the gap between germline ends came to 8 bases. The germline V gene encodes CDR1 SGHRS and CDR2 YFSETQ.